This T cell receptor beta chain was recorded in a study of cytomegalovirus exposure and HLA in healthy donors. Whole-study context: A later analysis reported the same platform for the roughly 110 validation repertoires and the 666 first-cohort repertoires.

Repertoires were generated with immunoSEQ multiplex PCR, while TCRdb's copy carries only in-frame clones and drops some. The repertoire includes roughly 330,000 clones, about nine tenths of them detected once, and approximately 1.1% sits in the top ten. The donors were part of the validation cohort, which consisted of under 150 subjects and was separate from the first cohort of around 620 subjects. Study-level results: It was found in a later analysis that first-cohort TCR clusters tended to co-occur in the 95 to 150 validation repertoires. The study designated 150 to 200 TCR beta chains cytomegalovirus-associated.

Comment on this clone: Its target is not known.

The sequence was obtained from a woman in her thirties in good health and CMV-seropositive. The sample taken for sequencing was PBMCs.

CDR3 DNA: TGTGCCAGCAGTTCCGCCAAAGAGACCCAGTACTTC. It translates to CASSSAKETQYF. This chain uses TRBV27 with TRBJ2-5; D not certain. Trimming shortened V by 4 bases and J by 3 bases, and 6 bases separated the two germline ends. The CDR3 has 12 residues. From germline, CDR1 is MNHEY and CDR2 SMNVEV (reference sequence).